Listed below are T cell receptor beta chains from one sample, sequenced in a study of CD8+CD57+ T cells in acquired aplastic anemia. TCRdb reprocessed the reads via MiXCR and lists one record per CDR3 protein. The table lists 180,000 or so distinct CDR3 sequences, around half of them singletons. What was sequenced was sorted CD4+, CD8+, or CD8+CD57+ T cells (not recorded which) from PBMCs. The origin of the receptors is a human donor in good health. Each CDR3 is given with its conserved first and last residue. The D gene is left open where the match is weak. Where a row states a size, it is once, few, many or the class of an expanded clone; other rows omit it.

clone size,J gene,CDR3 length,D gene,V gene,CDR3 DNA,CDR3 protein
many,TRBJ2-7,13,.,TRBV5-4,TGTGCCAGCAGCGCAGACAGGTTTGGCGAGCAGTACTTC,CASSADRFGEQYF
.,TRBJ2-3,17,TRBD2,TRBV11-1,TGTGCCAGCAGCTACCGGCTAGCGGGGGGTGCCACAGATACGCAGTATTTT,CASSYRLAGGATDTQYF
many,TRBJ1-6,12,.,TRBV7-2,TGTGCCAGCAGCTTAAGTACACAGCACCTCCACTTT,CASSLSTQHLHF
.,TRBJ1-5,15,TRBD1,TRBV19,TGTGCCAGTAGTCCTCAGGGACAGGGGGATCAGCCCCAGCATTTT,CASSPQGQGDQPQHF
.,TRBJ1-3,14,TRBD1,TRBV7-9,TGTGCCAGCAGCCGGGACAGCTCTGGAAACACCATATATTTT,CASSRDSSGNTIYF
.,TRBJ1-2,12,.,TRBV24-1,TGTGCCACCAGTGTGGGTTCTTATGGCTACACCTTC,CATSVGSYGYTF
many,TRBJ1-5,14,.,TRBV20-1,TGCAGTGCCACGACAGGTCATAGCAATCAGCCCCAGCATTTT,CSATTGHSNQPQHF
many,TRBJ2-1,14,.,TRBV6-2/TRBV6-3,TGTGCCAGCAGACAGATATTCTCCTACAATGAGCAGTTCTTC,CASRQIFSYNEQFF
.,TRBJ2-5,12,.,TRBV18,TGTGCCAGCTCACGTCCCCCGGAGACCCAGTACTTC,CASSRPPETQYF
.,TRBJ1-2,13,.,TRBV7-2,TGTGCCAGCAGTCCGCACGGGGGGGGAGGCTACACCTTC,CASSPHGGGGYTF
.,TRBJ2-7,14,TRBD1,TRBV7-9,TGTGCCAGCACTTCTCTGACAGGGGTCGACGAGCAGTACTTC,CASTSLTGVDEQYF
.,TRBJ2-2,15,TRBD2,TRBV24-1,TGTGCCACAGGGACTAGCGGGAGGGGGACCGGGGAGCTGTTTTTT,CATGTSGRGTGELFF
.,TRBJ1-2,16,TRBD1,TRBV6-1,TGTGCCAGCAGGAACTTACGTGACAGGGGCTGGTATGGCTACACCTTC,CASRNLRDRGWYGYTF
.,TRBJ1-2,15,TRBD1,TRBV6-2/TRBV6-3,TGTGCCAGCAGTACAGGACAGGGGGCGATCTATGGCTACACCTTC,CASSTGQGAIYGYTF
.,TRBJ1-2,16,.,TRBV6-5,TGTGCCAGCAGTTACTTATCCGGGACACTTCGTCTGGGCTACACCTTC,CASSYLSGTLRLGYTF
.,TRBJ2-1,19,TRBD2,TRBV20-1,TGCAGTGCTAGGGATTTCGGACTAGCGGTCGGGGGGGTATACAATGAGCAGTTCTTC,CSARDFGLAVGGVYNEQFF
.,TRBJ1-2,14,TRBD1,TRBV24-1,TGTGCCACCAGTGACCCTCACGGGACAGTGGACTACACCTTC,CATSDPHGTVDYTF
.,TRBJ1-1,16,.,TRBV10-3,TGTGCCATCAGTGAGTCGGGATTTAGACACTCATCTGAAGCTTTCTTT,CAISESGFRHSSEAFF
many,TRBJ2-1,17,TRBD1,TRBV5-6,TGTGCCAGCAGCTTTACCGGGACAGGGGGCTCCTACAATGAGCAGTTCTTC,CASSFTGTGGSYNEQFF
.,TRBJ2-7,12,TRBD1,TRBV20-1,TGCAGTGCTCGGGACAGGGACTACGAGCAGTACTTC,CSARDRDYEQYF
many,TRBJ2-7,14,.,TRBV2,TGTGCCAGCATGAGTGGGGCGCAGGTTGGTGGGCAGTACTTC,CASMSGAQVGGQYF
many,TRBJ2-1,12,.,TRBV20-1,TGCAGTGCTACGGGGCCCACCTCGGAGCAGTTCTTC,CSATGPTSEQFF
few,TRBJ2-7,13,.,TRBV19,TGTGCCAGTAGTACCGCACAGGGAAACGAGCAGTACTTC,CASSTAQGNEQYF
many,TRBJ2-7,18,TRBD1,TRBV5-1,TGCGCCAGCAGCTTGGCCCCCGGGACAGGGGGTAGGCTGGGCGAGCAGTACTTC,CASSLAPGTGGRLGEQYF
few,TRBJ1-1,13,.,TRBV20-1,TGCAGTGCAGAAAAACAGTTGAACACTGAAGCTTTCTTT,CSAEKQLNTEAFF
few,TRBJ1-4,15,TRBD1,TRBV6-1,TGTGCCAGCCGGCCCGACAGGGGGCGTAATGAAAAACTGTTTTTT,CASRPDRGRNEKLFF
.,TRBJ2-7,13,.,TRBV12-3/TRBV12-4,TGTGCCAGCCTTCGGAGGGATTCCTACGAGCAGTACTTC,CASLRRDSYEQYF
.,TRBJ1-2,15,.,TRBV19,TGTGCCAGTAGTATAGATCGGGGTACTAGCTATGGCTACACCTTC,CASSIDRGTSYGYTF
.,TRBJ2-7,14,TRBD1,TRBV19,TGTGCCAGTACCATAGGGACAGCCCCCTACGAGCAGTACTTC,CASTIGTAPYEQYF
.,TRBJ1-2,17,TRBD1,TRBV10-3,TGTGCCATCAGTGAGTCGATCGTCGAGAGGGGGCTCTATGGCTACACCTTC,CAISESIVERGLYGYTF
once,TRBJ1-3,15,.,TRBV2,TGTGCCAGCAGTGCTGAGGGGCTAAGTGGAAACACCATATATTTT,CASSAEGLSGNTIYF
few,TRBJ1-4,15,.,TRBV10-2,TGCGCCAGCAGTGAGTGGAGCACCACGAGCCGAAAACTGTTTTTT,CASSEWSTTSRKLFF
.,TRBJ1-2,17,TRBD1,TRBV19,TGTGCCAGTATTAAACGGACAGGAGATTATTCACACTATGGCTACACCTTC,CASIKRTGDYSHYGYTF
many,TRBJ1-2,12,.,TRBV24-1,TGTGCCACCAGTGAAGATAACTATGGCTACACCTTC,CATSEDNYGYTF
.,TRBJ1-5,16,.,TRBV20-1,TGCAGTGCTAGGATCCTCGGACTACGTAGCAATCAGCCCCAGCATTTT,CSARILGLRSNQPQHF
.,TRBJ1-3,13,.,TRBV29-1,TGCAGCGTTCGGCCCGGGGGTGGAAACACCATATATTTT,CSVRPGGGNTIYF
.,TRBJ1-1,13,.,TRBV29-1,TGCAGCGTTGGAGGGGCAGGACTCACTGAAGCTTTCTTT,CSVGGAGLTEAFF
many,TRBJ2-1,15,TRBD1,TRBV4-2,TGTGCCAGCAGCGCCGGGACAGGGACCTACAATGAGCAGTTCTTC,CASSAGTGTYNEQFF
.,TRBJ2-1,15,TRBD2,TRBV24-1,TGTGCCACCAGTGAAGGACTAGGCGCTGTATATGAGCAGTTCTTC,CATSEGLGAVYEQFF
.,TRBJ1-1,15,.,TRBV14,TGTGCCAGCAGCCAAGAGGCTATTCGTGGGGCTGAAGGTTTCTTT,CASSQEAIRGAEGFF
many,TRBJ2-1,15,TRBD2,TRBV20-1,TGCAGTGCTAGATGGCTAGCGGGGTCCTACAATGAGCAGTTCTTC,CSARWLAGSYNEQFF
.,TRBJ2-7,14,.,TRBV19,TGTGCCAGTAGTTTTTTAGCGAGGGGATACGACCAGTACTTC,CASSFLARGYDQYF
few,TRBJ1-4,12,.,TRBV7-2,TGTGCCAGCAGCTTGACCGTGGGAAAACTGTTTTTT,CASSLTVGKLFF
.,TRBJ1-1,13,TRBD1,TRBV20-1,TGCAGTGCGTACAGGGGAACGAACACTGAAGCTTTCTTT,CSAYRGTNTEAFF
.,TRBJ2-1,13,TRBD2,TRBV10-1,TGCGCCAGCAAGGGGAGCGGGAGTGGGAAGCAGTTCTTC,CASKGSGSGKQFF
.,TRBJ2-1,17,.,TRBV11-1,TGTGCCAGCAGCCCGCGTGGAGCGGGCAAAATATGGAATGAGCAGTTCTTC,CASSPRGAGKIWNEQFF
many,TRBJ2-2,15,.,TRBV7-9,TGTGCCAGCAGCTTAGGGAGCTTGGGCACCGGGGAGCTGTTTTTT,CASSLGSLGTGELFF
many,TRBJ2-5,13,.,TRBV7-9,TGTGCCAGCTCGTGGGAGCTCCAAGAGACCCAGTACTTC,CASSWELQETQYF
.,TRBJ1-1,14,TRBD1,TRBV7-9,TGTGCCAGCAGCTTAACAGGGGGCTCCCTTGAAGCTTTCTTT,CASSLTGGSLEAFF
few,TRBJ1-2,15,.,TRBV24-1,TGTGCCACCAGTGATACGACGACCAGACGGGATGGCTACACCTTC,CATSDTTTRRDGYTF